This entry lists 18 T cell receptor beta chains sequenced from one sample in a study of graft-versus-host responses after intestinal transplantation. Sequenced by immunoSEQ multiplex PCR; TCRdb stores in-frame clones only, minus some. This sample has about 120,000 clones; just under 95% occur once, and the top ten carry approximately 0.11%. These receptors lack a known antigen. The sample consisted of unstimulated CD4+ T cells sorted from spleen or lymph node cells, taken before intestinal transplant. All receptors come from a human donor who received an intestinal transplant.

This chain joins TRBV5-1 and TRBJ1-1, with D maybe TRBD1 (6 bases). The CDR3 is 13 amino acids. With 5 bases removed from V and 5 bases from J, the gap between germline ends came to 13 bases. The germline CDR1 and CDR2 sequences are SGHRS and YFSETQ. CDR3 loop: CASRPRGGTEAFF. CDR3 DNA sequence: TGCGCCAGCAGGCCAAGGGGGGGGACTGAAGCTTTCTTT.

This sequence joins TRBV2 and TRBJ2-3, with D unresolved. CDR1 is SNHLY, CDR2 FYNNEI, per germline. CDR3 size: 10 residues. The V end was cut by 8 bases, the J end by 12 bases, with 12 bases between. This CDR3 is CASYRAPQYF. CDR3 sequence (DNA): TGTGCCAGCTACCGGGCCCCCCAGTATTTT.

The chain is built from TRBV6-1 and TRBJ2-1, with 9 bases lining up with TRBD1. Germline V gene sequence: CDR1 MNHNS, CDR2 SASEGT. The junction had 11 bases not matched to a gene; V was cut back by 4 bases and J by 7 bases. The CDR3 covers 16 residues. DNA of the CDR3: TGTGCCAGCAGTGCCTACGGGACAGGGTATTCTAATGAGCAGTTCTTC. It codes for CASSAYGTGYSNEQFF.

The genes are TRBV7-9 and TRBJ2-2, with a possible D match to TRBD2 (5 bases). Germline V CDR1 and CDR2: SEHNR, FQNEAQ (reference sequence). The CDR3 is made up of 16 amino acids. V was pared by 3 bases and J by 4 bases, with 15 bases between. The CDR3 DNA reads TGTGCCAGCAGCTTTTTCAGCGGAGCAGGCACCGGGGAGCTGTTTTTT. It translates to CASSFFSGAGTGELFF.

V gene TRBV28 combines with J gene TRBJ1-5; no reliable D call. Germline assignment: CDR1 MDHEN and CDR2 SYDVKM. V lost 8 bases and J 2 bases, leaving 16 bases between the germline ends. CDR3 length: 15 amino acids. The CDR3 loop reads CASQARGRGNQPQHF. CDR3 sequence (DNA): TGTGCCAGCCAAGCCCGGGGTCGGGGCAATCAGCCCCAGCATTTT.

This chain connects TRBV2 to TRBJ2-7, with 12 bases that match TRBD2. Germline values: CDR1 SNHLY, CDR2 FYNNEI. With V trimmed by 7 bases and J by 6 bases, 7 bases remained unmatched. CDR3 length equals 14 residues. The CDR3: CASTKETSGGEQYF. CDR3 DNA sequence: TGTGCCAGCACGAAAGAGACTAGCGGGGGCGAGCAGTACTTC.

The chain joins TRBV30 to TRBJ2-7; 9 positions agree with TRBD1. Germline CDR1 reads GTSNPN; CDR2 reads SVGIG (reference sequence). CDR3 length: 13 amino acids. The V and J ends lost 3 bases and 3 bases, in that order; junction bases with no gene match: 3. The CDR3 is CAWRTGGLYEQYF. As DNA, the CDR3 is TGTGCCTGGAGAACAGGGGGCCTCTACGAGCAGTACTTC. The entire variable domain, with the rest obtained from reference TRBV30 and TRBJ2-7, is as follows: SQTIHQWPATLVQPVGSPLSLECTVEGTSNPNLYWYRQAAGRGLQLLFYSVGIGQISSEVPQNLSASRPQDRQFILSSKKLLLSDSGFYLCAWRTGGLYEQYFGPGTRLTVT.

J is TRBJ1-3 and V is TRBV7-6, with D maybe TRBD1 (6 bases). The CDR3 has 16 residues. CDR1 SGHVS and CDR2 FNYEAQ come from the germline V gene. V lost 5 bases, J lost 2 bases, and 16 bases lay in between. The CDR3: CASSRGGARAGNTIYF. The CDR3 nucleotides read TGTGCCAGCAGCCGGGGGGGGGCCCGGGCTGGAAACACCATATATTTT.

The rearrangement links TRBV30 to TRBJ2-3, with 7 bases lining up with TRBD2. The CDR3 has 16 amino acids. The V gene end was trimmed by 6 bases and the J gene end by 2 bases; junction bases not matched to a gene: 14. In germline, CDR1 is GTSNPN, CDR2 SVGIG (reference sequence). Written as DNA, the CDR3 is TGTGCCTGCGTCAGGTGGAGCGGGGATTACACAGATACGCAGTATTTT. Its protein is CACVRWSGDYTDTQYF.

The rearrangement uses TRBV10-3 and TRBJ2-7, with a possible D match to TRBD1 (7 bases). V was trimmed by 6 bases and J by 3 bases, leaving 12 bases between them. Germline V CDR1 and CDR2: ENHRY, SYGVKD. This CDR3 is built from 13 residues. The CDR3 reads CAIRAGQNYEQYF. In DNA form, the CDR3 reads TGTGCCATCAGGGCGGGACAGAACTACGAGCAGTACTTC.

This clone came up once. The genes are TRBV6-5 and TRBJ2-1; D may be TRBD1 or TRBD2 (6 bases each). The CDR3 loop spans 15 amino acids. V lost 5 bases and J lost 8, with 19 bases in between. Per the germline V gene, CDR1 is MNHEY and CDR2 is SVGAGI. The CDR3 loop is CASSVRGTPLHEQFF. CDR3 DNA sequence: TGTGCCAGCAGTGTAAGGGGGACTCCACTCCATGAGCAGTTCTTC.

This clone was seen just once. The rearrangement links TRBV19 to TRBJ1-4; D gene uncertain. Germline CDR1 LNHDA, CDR2 SQIVND (reference sequence). Trimming shortened V by 3 bases and J by 8 bases, and 10 bases separated the two germline ends. The CDR3 runs to 13 residues. CDR3 sequence reads: CASSMLGREKLFF. The CDR3 nucleotides are TGTGCCAGTAGTATGTTGGGAAGGGAAAAACTGTTTTTT.

V is TRBV19 and J is TRBJ2-3; D call uncertain. The germline CDR1 and CDR2 sequences are LNHDA and SQIVND (reference sequence). The CDR3 extends over 14 amino acids. Trimming cost V 6 bases and J 2 bases, with 12 bases left between them. CDR3 in amino acids: CASSRHDTTDTQYF. CDR3 sequence (DNA): TGTGCCAGTAGCAGACACGATACCACAGATACGCAGTATTTT.

The chain links TRBV6-4 to TRBJ2-3, with TRBD1 identical over 7 bases. With V trimmed by 6 bases and J by 8 bases, 5 bases remained unmatched. The CDR3 has 12 residues. The germline gives CDR1 MRHNA, CDR2 SNTAGT. The CDR3 sequence is CASSAPGGTQYF. For the CDR3, the DNA is TGTGCCAGCAGCGCCCCAGGGGGTACGCAGTATTTT.

The CDR3 nucleotides read TGTGCCAGCAGTCTCAGACAGGGGGCAACGGGGGAAAAACTGTTTTTT. Its translation: CASSLRQGATGEKLFF. The genes are TRBV28 and TRBJ1-4; 10 bases agree with TRBD1. CDR3 length: 16 residues. The V gene end was trimmed by 5 bases and the J gene end by 8 bases; junction bases not matched to a gene: 11. Germline V lookup: CDR1 MDHEN, CDR2 SYDVKM.

In DNA form, the CDR3 reads TGTGCCTGGAGTGCTGAGACGGTGAACACTGAAGCTTTCTTT. Protein product: CAWSAETVNTEAFF. The gene calls are TRBV30 and TRBJ1-1; no clear D. Trimming left V 1 base short and J 0 bases short, with 9 bases between. Per the germline V gene, CDR1 is GTSNPN and CDR2 is SVGIG (reference sequence). The CDR3 is made up of 14 amino acids.

The DNA of the CDR3 is TGTGCCAGCAGCGGCCGACCGGGACAGGGACCCTACGAGCAGTACTTC. Its translation is CASSGRPGQGPYEQYF. The genes are TRBV9 and TRBJ2-7; 9 positions match TRBD1. V dropped 3 bases and J dropped 2; count of bases not matched to a gene: 9. Germline values: CDR1 SGDLS, CDR2 YYNGEE. This CDR3 comprises 16 residues.

This rearrangement joins TRBV5-1 to TRBJ2-1; D might be TRBD2 (7 bases). Germline CDR1 SGHRS, CDR2 YFSETQ. V lost 6 bases and J lost 9, with 16 bases in between. The CDR3 is 13 residues long. For the CDR3, the DNA is TGCGCCAGCACTAGGGGGAGGGGGTCTGAGCAGTTCTTC. Translated: CASTRGRGSEQFF.